This TCR beta chain was recorded in a study of T-cell memory formation after mild COVID-19. The CDR3 runs to 15 residues. Germline-derived CDR1 and CDR2 are MGHRA and YSYEKL. The V gene end was trimmed by 4 bases and the J gene end by 8 bases; junction bases not matched to a gene: 4. This clonotype was observed a few times. A single record per CDR3 protein comes from TCRdb applying MiXCR to the 5' RACE reads. The top ten clones hold 0.95% to 1.3% of a sample with some 62,000 distinct CDR3 sequences, approximately 9% of them seen once. This clonotype was obtained from a man younger than 30 who had mild COVID-19 (a few samples of this study predate the infection). Cell type and time point are not known. The gene calls are TRBV4-1 and TRBJ1-6; 11 bases map to TRBD1. The sequenced sample consisted of PBMCs or a T cell subset sorted from them (not recorded which). CDR3 sequence (DNA): TGCGCCAGCAGCCGGACGGGACAGGGGGATTCACCCCTCCACTTT. Translated, it gives CASSRTGQGDSPLHF.